This TCR beta chain was sequenced in a study of blood T cells in healthy people across ages. Primed by a sample-barcoded 5' primer and a J-beta primer mix, a second PCR proceeded for about 6 to 12 cycles. MiXCR, applied by TCRdb to the 5' RACE reads, yields one record per CDR3 protein. In the table there are hundreds of thousands of distinct CDR3 sequences, roughly three fifths of which are singletons. The TCR sequence derives from a man in his forties in good health. The sequencing input was blood.

CDR3 coding DNA: TGCGCCAGCAGCGTGGATGTCACGTCTGAAGCTTTCTTT. Its translation: CASSVDVTSEAFF. V gene TRBV5-1 combines with J gene TRBJ1-1; no clear D gene. Trimming took off 4 bases at V and 6 bases at J, with 13 bases between the two ends. In germline, CDR1 is SGHRS, CDR2 YFSETQ. CDR3 length: 13 residues.